These 10 T cell receptor beta chains originate from one sample sequenced in a study of spatial heterogeneity in lung cancer. Noted time point: sample taken at primary tumor resection. Researchers sequenced whole RNA taken from tumor, nontumor lung or frozen PBMC without sorting. One entry per CDR3 protein, called by TCRdb with MiXCR from the 5' RACE reads. The table records about 45,000 distinct CDR3 sequences, 10% to 15% of them present only once. The sequenced sample was PBMCs, obtained at surgery. The receptor source for this set is a female donor with early-stage non-small cell lung cancer.

The rearrangement links TRBV11-2 to TRBJ2-1, with 9 bases identical to TRBD2. The length of the CDR3 is 14 residues. V lost 5 bases to trimming and J lost 6 bases; unmatched junction nucleotides: 5. Germline CDR1 SGHAT, CDR2 FQNNGV. The CDR3 reads CASSPGLARNEQFF. The CDR3 DNA follows: TGTGCCAGCAGCCCCGGACTAGCGCGCAATGAGCAGTTCTTC. Drawing the rest from reference TRBV11-2 and TRBJ2-1, the complete variable domain is EAGVAQSPRYKIIEKRQSVAFWCNPISGHATLYWYQQILGQGPKLLIQFQNNGVVDDSQLPKDRFSAERLKGVDSTLKIQPAKLEDSAVYLCASSPGLARNEQFFGPGTRLTVL.

This chain links TRBV7-9 with TRBJ2-7; 10 bases align to TRBD1. CDR1 is SEHNR and CDR2 is FQNEAQ in the germline V gene (reference sequence). The junction had 6 bases not matched to a gene; V was cut back by 4 bases and J by 3 bases. This CDR3 spans 15 amino acids. Written as DNA, the CDR3 is TGTGCCAGCAGCTACCGGACAGGGGGAAACTACGAGCAGTACTTC. Translated: CASSYRTGGNYEQYF.

This clonotype was seen more than once but under ten times. This sequence joins TRBV12-3 or TRBV12-4 and TRBJ2-4; D ambiguous. The CDR3 is 14 amino acids. V lost 7 bases and J 0 bases, leaving 10 bases between the germline ends. CDR3 residues: CASTHGLAKNIQYF. The CDR3 nucleotides read TGTGCCAGCACCCATGGGCTAGCCAAAAACATTCAGTACTTC.

The sample holds a few counts of this clonotype. The chain joins TRBV6-5 to TRBJ2-2, with a weak D call TRBD1 (6 bases). The CDR3 totals 17 residues. From germline, CDR1 is MNHEY and CDR2 SVGAGI. V was shortened by 7 bases and J by 0 bases, with 18 bases between the two germline ends. CDR3 loop: CASTEWGPKSNTGELFF. CDR3 nucleotides: TGTGCCAGCACTGAATGGGGGCCTAAGTCGAACACCGGGGAGCTGTTTTTT.

Turning to this clonotype: The conserved closing phenylalanine or tryptophan is absent in this CDR3, likely reflecting a read error. Because the CDR3's place on the DNA is in doubt, the DNA is left out and the CDR3 is given as listed by TCRdb. The chain is built from TRBV6-5 and TRBJ2-7; TRBD1, the D gene given by the table, was not confirmed from the DNA. The CDR3 has 15 residues if both end residues are counted. The germline V gene has CDR1 MNHEY and CDR2 SVGAGI. The CDR3 region is CASSPGQGTSDEQDG.

The chain links TRBV7-8 to TRBJ1-4, with TRBD1 matching 10 bases. Germline V gene lookup returns CDR1 SGHVS and CDR2 FQNEAQ. The CDR3 covers 15 residues. Losses at the gene ends were 0 bases for V and 5 bases for J; bases not matched to a gene: 0. The CDR3 DNA is TGTGCCAGCAGCTTAGCGGGACAGGGGAATGAAAAACTGTTTTTT. This codes for CASSLAGQGNEKLFF.

This clonotype was recorded at least ten times. The chain has TRBV29-1 and TRBJ1-1, with D unclear. Germline CDR1 SQVTM, CDR2 ANQGSEA. The ends were cut back, 2 bases at V and 1 base at J, with 8 bases in the middle. The CDR3 runs to 13 residues. CDR3 coding DNA: TGCAGCGTTGAACCTGGGTCGAACACTGAAGCTTTCTTT. Protein sequence: CSVEPGSNTEAFF.

This clonotype was counted at least ten times. The rearrangement links TRBV7-6 to TRBJ1-1; D call uncertain. V lost 7 bases, J lost 2 bases, and 14 bases lay in between. CDR1 SGHVS and CDR2 FNYEAQ come from the germline V gene. The CDR3 spans 14 residues. CDR3 amino acids: CASTPAGSNTEAFF. The CDR3 DNA sequence: TGTGCCAGCACCCCTGCGGGTTCAAACACTGAAGCTTTCTTT.

The rearrangement links TRBV7-2 to TRBJ1-1; D perhaps matches TRBD1 (5 bases). The CDR3 runs 16 residues. With 2 bases removed from V and 2 bases from J, the gap between germline ends came to 15 bases. The germline CDR1 and CDR2 sequences are SGHTA and FQGNSA. CDR3 loop: CASSLSGGARNTEAFF. DNA of the CDR3: TGTGCCAGCAGCTTATCGGGAGGGGCCCGAAACACTGAAGCTTTCTTT.

The sample holds a few counts of this clonotype. The chain uses TRBV6-5 and TRBJ2-2; TRBD1 aligns across 11 bases. Germline loops: CDR1 MNHEY, CDR2 SVGAGI. This CDR3 spans 18 amino acids. J gave up 0 bases and V 7 bases, and 10 bases lay outside the gene matches. The CDR3 nucleotides read TGTGCCAGCACCAAAACGAGGACAGGGGGCGCGAACACCGGGGAGCTGTTTTTT. Amino acid sequence: CASTKTRTGGANTGELFF.